This TCR beta chain was captured in a study of blood T cell repertoires in COVID-19. Across the whole study: T cells, B-cell-depleted T cells, or PBMCs provided the cDNA or gDNA that served as material.

Authors' analysis steps: Estimates of nucleated cell counts were drawn from the amplification of reference gene primers. Produced via immunoSEQ multiplex PCR; TCRdb's table is partial and in-frame only. For V, J and clone size, that table is used; D and trimming come from the DNA. Among some 230,000 clones, around 83% were seen once, and the ten largest hold about 1.3%. Germline CDR1 is MNHEY and CDR2 is SMNVEV (reference sequence). V was shortened by 8 bases and J by 3 bases, with 11 bases between the two germline ends. This CDR3 is 12 amino acids long. Enrollees, about 18 to 89 years old, lived in 24 US areas. In assigning cohorts, the study relied on participant-reported clinical history.

The source is a woman between 40 and 55 years old with acute COVID-19. This chain joins TRBV27 and TRBJ2-7; D is possibly TRBD1 (6 bases). Input material: PBMCs or T cells enriched from blood (not recorded which). The CDR3 DNA reads TGTGCCAGCGGATTACAGGGCTACGAGCAGTACTTC. Amino acids: CASGLQGYEQYF.